This T cell receptor beta chain was captured by sequencing in a study of cytomegalovirus exposure and HLA in healthy donors. This clone was detected once. Its matching antigen is unknown. Study findings and constraints: In a later analysis, parvovirus B19, influenza, CMV and Epstein-Barr virus appeared linked to several top co-occurrence clusters.

This CDR3 region has 15 residues. Germline CDR1 MNHEY, CDR2 SMNVEV (reference sequence). The V end was cut by 1 base, the J end by 2 bases, with 8 bases between. 60 Vbeta and 13 Jbeta primers were used in PCR. The assay was immunoSEQ multiplex PCR, and TCRdb's table has in-frame clones only and misses some. Here the sample spans some 57,000 clones, over 60% being singletons. What was sequenced was PBMCs. This chain uses TRBV27 with TRBJ1-4; a weak D match, TRBD1 (5 bases). The origin of this receptor is a woman in her thirties in good health and CMV-seronegative. CDR3 nucleotides: TGTGCCAGCAGTTTATATGGGGCGACTAATGAAAAACTGTTTTTT. This encodes CASSLYGATNEKLFF. Full variable domain (missing parts from reference TRBV27 and TRBJ1-4): EAQVTQNPRYLITVTGKKLTVTCSQNMNHEYMSWYRQDPGLGLRQIYYSMNVEVTDKGDVPEGYKVSRKEKRNFPLILESPSPNQTSLYFCASSLYGATNEKLFFGSGTQLSVL.